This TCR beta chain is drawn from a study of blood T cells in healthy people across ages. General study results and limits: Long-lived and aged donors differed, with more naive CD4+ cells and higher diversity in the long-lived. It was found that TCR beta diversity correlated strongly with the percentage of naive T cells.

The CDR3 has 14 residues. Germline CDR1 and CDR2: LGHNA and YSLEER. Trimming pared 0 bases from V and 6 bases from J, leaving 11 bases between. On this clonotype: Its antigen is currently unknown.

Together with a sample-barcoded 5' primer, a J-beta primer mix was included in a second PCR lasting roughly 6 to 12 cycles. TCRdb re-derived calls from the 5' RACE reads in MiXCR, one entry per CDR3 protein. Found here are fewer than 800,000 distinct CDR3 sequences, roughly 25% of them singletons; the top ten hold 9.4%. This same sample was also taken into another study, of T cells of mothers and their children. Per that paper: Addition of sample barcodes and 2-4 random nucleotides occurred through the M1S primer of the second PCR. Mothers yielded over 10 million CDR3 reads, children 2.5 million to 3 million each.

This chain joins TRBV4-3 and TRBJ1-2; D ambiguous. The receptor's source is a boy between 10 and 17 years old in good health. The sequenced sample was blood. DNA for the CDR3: TGCGCCAGCAGCCAAGAAACGGGAAGTCATGGCTACACCTTC. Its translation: CASSQETGSHGYTF.